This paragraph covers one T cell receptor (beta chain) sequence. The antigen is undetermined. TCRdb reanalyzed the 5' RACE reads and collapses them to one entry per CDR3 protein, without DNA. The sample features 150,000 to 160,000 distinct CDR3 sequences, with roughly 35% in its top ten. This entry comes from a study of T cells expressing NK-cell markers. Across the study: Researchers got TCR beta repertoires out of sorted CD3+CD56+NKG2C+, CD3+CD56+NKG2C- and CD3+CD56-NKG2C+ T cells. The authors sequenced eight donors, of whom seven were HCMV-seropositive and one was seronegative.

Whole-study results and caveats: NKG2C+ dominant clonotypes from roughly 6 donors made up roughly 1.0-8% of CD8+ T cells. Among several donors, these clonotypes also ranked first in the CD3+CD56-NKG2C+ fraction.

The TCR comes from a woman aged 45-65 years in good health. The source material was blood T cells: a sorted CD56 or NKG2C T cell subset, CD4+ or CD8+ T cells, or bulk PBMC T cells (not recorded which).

The CDR3 region is CSVPFHGTEAFF. The chain is built from TRBV29-1 and TRBJ1-1. The length of the CDR3 is 12 residues. Germline V gene data show CDR1 as SQVTM and CDR2 as ANQGSEA.